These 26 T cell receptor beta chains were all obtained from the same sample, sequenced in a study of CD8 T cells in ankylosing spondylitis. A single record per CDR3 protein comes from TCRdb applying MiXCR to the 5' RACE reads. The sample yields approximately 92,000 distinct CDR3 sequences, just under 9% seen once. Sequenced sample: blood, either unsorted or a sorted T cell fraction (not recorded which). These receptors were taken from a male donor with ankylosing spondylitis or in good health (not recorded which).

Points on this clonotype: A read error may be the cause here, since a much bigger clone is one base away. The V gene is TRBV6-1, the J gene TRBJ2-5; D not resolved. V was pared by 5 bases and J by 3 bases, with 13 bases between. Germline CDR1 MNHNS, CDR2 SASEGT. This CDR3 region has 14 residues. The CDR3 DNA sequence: TGTGCCAGCAGTACCTCCCTAGTGGAAGAGACCCAGTACTTC. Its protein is CASSTSLVEETQYF.

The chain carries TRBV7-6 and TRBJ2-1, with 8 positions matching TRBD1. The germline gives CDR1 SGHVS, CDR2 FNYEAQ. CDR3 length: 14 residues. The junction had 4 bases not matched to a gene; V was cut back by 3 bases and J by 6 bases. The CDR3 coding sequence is TGTGCCAGCAGCTTTGACGACAGGGGCAATGAGCAGTTCTTC. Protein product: CASSFDDRGNEQFF.

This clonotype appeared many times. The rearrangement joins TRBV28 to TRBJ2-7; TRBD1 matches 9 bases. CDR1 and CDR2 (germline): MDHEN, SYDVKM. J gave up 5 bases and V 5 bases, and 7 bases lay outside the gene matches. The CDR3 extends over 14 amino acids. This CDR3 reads CASSTGTGSDEQYF. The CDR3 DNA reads TGTGCCAGCAGTACCGGGACAGGGTCCGACGAGCAGTACTTC.

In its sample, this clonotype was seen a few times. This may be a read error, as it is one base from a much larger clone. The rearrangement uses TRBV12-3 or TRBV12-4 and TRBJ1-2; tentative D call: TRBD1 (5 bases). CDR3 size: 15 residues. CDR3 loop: CASTRGHRANYDYTF. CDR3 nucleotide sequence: TGTGCCAGCACCAGAGGACATCGTGCTAACTATGACTACACCTTC.

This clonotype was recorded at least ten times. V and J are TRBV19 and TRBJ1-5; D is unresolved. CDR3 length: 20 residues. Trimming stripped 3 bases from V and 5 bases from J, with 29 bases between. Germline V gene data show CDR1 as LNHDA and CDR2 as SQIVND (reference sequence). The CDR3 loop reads CASSMNWLSGRPHWDQPQHF. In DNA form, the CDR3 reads TGTGCCAGTAGTATGAATTGGTTGAGCGGCAGGCCCCACTGGGATCAGCCCCAGCATTTT.

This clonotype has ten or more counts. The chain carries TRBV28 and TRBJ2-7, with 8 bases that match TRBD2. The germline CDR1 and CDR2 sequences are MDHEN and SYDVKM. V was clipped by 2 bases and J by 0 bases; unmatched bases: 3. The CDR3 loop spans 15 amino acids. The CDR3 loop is CASSLPSGPSYEQYF. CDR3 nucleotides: TGTGCCAGCAGTTTACCTAGCGGGCCCTCCTACGAGCAGTACTTC.

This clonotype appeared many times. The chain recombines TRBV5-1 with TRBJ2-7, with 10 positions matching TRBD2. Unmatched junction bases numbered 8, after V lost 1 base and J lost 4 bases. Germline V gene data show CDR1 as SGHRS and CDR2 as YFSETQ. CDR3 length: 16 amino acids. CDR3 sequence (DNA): TGCGCCAGCAGCTTGTCCTCAAGCGGGGGGGTGTACGAGCAGTACTTC. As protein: CASSLSSSGGVYEQYF. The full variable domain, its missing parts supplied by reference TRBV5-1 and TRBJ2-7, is KAGVTQTPRYLIKTRGQQVTLSCSPISGHRSVSWYQQTPGQGLQFLFEYFSETQRNKGNFPGRFSGRQFSNSRSEMNVSTLELGDSALYLCASSLSSSGGVYEQYFGPGTRLTVT.

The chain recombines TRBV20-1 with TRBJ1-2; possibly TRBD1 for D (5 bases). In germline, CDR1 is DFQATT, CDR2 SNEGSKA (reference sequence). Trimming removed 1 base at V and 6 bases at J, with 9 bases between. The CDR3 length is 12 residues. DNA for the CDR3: TGCAGTGCTAGAGGTCAGGGTAATGGCTACACCTTC. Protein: CSARGQGNGYTF.

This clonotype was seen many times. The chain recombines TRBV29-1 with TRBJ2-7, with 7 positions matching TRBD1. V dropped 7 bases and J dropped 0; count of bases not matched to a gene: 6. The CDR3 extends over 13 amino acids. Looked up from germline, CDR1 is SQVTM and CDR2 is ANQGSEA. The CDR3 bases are TGCAGCGCTAGACAGGGACCCTCCTACGAGCAGTACTTC. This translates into CSARQGPSYEQYF.

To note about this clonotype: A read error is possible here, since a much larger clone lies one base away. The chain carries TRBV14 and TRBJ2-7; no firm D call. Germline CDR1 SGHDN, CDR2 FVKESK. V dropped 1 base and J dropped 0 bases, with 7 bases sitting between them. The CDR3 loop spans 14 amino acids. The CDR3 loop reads CASSQGTDSYEQYF. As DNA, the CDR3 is TGTGCCAGCAGCCAAGGAACCGACTCCTACGAGCAGTACTTC.

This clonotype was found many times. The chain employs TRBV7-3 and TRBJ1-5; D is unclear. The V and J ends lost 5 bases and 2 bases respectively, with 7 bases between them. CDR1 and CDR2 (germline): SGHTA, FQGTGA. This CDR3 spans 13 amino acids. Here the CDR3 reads CASSSDGNQPQHF. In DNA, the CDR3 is TGTGCCAGCAGCAGCGACGGCAATCAGCCCCAGCATTTT.

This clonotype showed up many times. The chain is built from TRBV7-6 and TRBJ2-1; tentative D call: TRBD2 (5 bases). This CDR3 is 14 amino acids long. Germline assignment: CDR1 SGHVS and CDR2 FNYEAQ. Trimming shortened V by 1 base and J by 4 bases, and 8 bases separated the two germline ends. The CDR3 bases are TGTGCCAGCAGCTTAGACGGACTTTACAATGAGCAGTTCTTC. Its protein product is CASSLDGLYNEQFF.

CDR3 sequence (DNA): TGTGCCAGCGGGGACCTAGCGGGAATTTACGAGCAGTACTTC. It specifies CASGDLAGIYEQYF. The genes are TRBV6-1 and TRBJ2-7; TRBD2 matches 9 bases. Trimming removed 8 bases from V and 4 bases from J; junction bases left unmatched: 9. CDR1 and CDR2 from the germline V gene are MNHNS and SASEGT. The CDR3 consists of 14 residues.

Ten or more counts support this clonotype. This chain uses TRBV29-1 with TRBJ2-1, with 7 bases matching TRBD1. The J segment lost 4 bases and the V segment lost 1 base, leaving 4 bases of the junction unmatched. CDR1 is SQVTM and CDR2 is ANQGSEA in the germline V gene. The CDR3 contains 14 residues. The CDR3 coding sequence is TGCAGCGTTGAAGGTTTGGGACAGTACAATGAGCAGTTCTTC. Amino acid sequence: CSVEGLGQYNEQFF.

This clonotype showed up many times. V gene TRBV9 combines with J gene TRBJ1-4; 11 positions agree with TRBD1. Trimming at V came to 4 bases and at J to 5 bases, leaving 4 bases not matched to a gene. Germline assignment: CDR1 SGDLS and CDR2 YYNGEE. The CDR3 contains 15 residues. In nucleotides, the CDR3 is TGTGCCAGCAGCTCCCGGACAGGGGGCAATGAAAAACTGTTTTTT. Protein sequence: CASSSRTGGNEKLFF.

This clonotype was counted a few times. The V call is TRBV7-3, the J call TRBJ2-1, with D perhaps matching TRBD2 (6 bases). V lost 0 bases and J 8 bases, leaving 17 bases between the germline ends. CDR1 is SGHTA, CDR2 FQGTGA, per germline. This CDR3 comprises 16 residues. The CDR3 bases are TGTGCCAGCAGCTTAACCGAAACCTGGGGGGTGGATGAGCAGTTCTTC. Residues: CASSLTETWGVDEQFF.

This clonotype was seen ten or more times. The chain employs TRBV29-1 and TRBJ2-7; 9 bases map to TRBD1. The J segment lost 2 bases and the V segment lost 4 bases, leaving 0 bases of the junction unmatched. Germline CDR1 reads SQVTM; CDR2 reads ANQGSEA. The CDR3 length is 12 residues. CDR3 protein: CSVGTGAYEQYF. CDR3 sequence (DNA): TGCAGCGTTGGGACAGGGGCCTACGAGCAGTACTTC.

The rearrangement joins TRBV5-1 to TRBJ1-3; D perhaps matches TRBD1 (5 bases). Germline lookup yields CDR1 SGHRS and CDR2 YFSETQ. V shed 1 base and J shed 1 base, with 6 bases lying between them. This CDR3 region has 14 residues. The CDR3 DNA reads TGCGCCAGCAGCTTGCAGGGTTCTGGAAACACCATATATTTT. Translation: CASSLQGSGNTIYF.

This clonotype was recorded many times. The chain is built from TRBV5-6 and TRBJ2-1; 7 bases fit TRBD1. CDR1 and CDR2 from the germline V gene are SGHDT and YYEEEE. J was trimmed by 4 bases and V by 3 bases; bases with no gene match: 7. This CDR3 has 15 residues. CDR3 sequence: CASSYRDRLYNEQFF. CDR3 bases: TGTGCCAGCAGCTACCGGGACAGACTATACAATGAGCAGTTCTTC. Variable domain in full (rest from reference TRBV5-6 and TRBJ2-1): DAGVTQSPTHLIKTRGQQVTLRCSPKSGHDTVSWYQQALGQGPQFIFQYYEEEERQRGNFPDRFSGHQFPNYSSELNVNALLLGDSALYLCASSYRDRLYNEQFFGPGTRLTVL.

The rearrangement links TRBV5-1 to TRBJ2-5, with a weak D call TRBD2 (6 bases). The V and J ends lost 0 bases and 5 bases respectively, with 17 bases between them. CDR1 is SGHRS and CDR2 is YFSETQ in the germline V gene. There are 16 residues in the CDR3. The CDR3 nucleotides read TGCGCCAGCAGCTTGGTAGCGGCTAGGGTCCAGGAGACCCAGTACTTC. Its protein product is CASSLVAARVQETQYF.

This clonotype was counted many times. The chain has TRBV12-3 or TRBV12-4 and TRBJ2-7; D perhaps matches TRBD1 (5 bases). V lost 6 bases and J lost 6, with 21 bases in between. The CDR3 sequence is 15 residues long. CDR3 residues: CASSPTLAGYAEQYF. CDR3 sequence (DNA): TGTGCCAGCAGCCCCACGTTGGCAGGGTATGCCGAGCAGTACTTC.

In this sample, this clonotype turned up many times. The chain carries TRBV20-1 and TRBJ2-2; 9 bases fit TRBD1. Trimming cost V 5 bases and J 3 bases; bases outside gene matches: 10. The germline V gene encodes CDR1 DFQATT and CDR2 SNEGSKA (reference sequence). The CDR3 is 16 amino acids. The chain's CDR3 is CSAQDTGGFYTGELFF. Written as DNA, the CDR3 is TGCAGTGCTCAGGACACAGGGGGCTTTTACACCGGGGAGCTGTTTTTT.

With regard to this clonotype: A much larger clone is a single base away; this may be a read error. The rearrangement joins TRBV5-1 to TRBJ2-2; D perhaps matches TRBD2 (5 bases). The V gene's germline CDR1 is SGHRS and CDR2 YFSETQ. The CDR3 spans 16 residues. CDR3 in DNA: TGCGCCAGCAGCTTGGTGTCGGGAACGTCCACCGGGGAGCTGCTTTTT. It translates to CASSLVSGTSTGELLF.

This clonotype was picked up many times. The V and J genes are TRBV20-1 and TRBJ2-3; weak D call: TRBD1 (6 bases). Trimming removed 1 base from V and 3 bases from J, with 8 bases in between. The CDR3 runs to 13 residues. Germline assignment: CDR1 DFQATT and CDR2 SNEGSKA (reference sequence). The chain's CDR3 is CSARGQGTDTQYF. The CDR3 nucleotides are TGCAGTGCTAGAGGGCAGGGGACAGATACGCAGTATTTT.

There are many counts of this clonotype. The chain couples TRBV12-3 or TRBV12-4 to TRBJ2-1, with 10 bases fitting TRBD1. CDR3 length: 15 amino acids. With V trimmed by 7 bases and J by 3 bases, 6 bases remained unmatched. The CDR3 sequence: CASMQGQGNYNEQFF. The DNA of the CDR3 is TGTGCCAGCATGCAGGGACAGGGGAACTACAATGAGCAGTTCTTC.

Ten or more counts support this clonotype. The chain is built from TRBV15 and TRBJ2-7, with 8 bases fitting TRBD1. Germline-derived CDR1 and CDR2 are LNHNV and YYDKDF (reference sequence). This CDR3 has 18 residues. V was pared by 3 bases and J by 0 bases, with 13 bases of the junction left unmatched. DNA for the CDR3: TGTGCCACCAGCAGCGGAACGGACTGGACAGGGTTCTCCTACGAGCAGTACTTC. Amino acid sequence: CATSSGTDWTGFSYEQYF. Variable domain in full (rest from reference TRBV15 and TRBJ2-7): DAMVIQNPRYQVTQFGKPVTLSCSQTLNHNVMYWYQQKSSQAPKLLFHYYDKDFNNEADTPDNFQSRRPNTSFCFLDIRSPGLGDTAMYLCATSSGTDWTGFSYEQYFGPGTRLTVT.